This note documents a single T cell receptor (beta chain) sequence. What it binds is unknown. Amplification used 60 Vbeta primers and 13 Jbeta primers. Sequencing was performed with immunoSEQ multiplex PCR; in TCRdb, only in-frame clones are kept and a portion is missing. The sample has about 220,000 clones; under 80% are singletons. The sample originates from a study of cytomegalovirus exposure and HLA in healthy donors. Study-wide points: Evidence from a later analysis indicated that most CMV-associated TCR beta chains looked HLA-restricted. Three chains tied to CMV proved CMV antigen-specific in vitro. About 90% or about 30% of the time was how often most TCR beta V segments were productive, according to an earlier analysis.

Unmatched junction bases numbered 2, after V lost 3 bases and J lost 2 bases. Germline V gene data show CDR1 as LNHDA and CDR2 as SQIVND (reference sequence). There are 15 residues in the CDR3. The sample comprised PBMCs. The sequence came from a woman between 25 and 40 years old in good health and CMV-seronegative. The chain has TRBV19 and TRBJ2-3; the match to TRBD2 covers 10 bases. CDR3 DNA sequence: TGTGCCAGTAGTATTAGCGGGAGGTCCACAGATACGCAGTATTTT. Its protein product is CASSISGRSTDTQYF.